This T cell receptor beta chain was profiled in a study of identifying expanded T cells in peripheral blood. General study findings and limits: Clone count variance between approximately two-week samples rose with total template count.

Trimming left V 7 bases short and J 8 bases short, with 21 bases between. Germline V lookup: CDR1 MNHEY, CDR2 SVGAGI. The CDR3 consists of 15 residues. With respect to this clone: What it recognizes is unknown.

During the collection period, no donor immune events like infections were recorded. TCRdb's copy holds only in-frame clones and misses some; the assay was immunoSEQ multiplex PCR. The sample contains approximately 140,000 clones, less than 90% of which appear only once. Sequenced sample: blood. This chain connects TRBV6-5 to TRBJ2-1; D might be TRBD2 (7 bases). The sequence came from a person aged 18 to 69 in good health. CDR3 in DNA: TGTGCCAGCACCGGGAGCGGGGCAGGGGCCGATGAGCAGTTCTTC. The encoded protein is CASTGSGAGADEQFF.